This TCR beta chain was found in a study of beta chain features in type 1 diabetes. Background on the study: Age, gender and cell yields were alike across patients and healthy donors. Study-wide results and caveats: There was a possibility that cDNA sequencing over-represented cells with high TCR expression. Insertions at VDJ junctions were less frequent in type 1 diabetes patients. These patients also deleted more nucleotides at the same junctions.

To note about this clone: Its antigen is as yet unknown.

Every bit of the isolated RNA underwent reverse transcription, so sequencing read expressed TCRB transcripts. Assay: immunoSEQ multiplex PCR; the TCRdb copy retains only in-frame clones and omits some. The profile shows under 250,000 clones, 25% to 30% of them singletons. CD4+ cells of the naive, central memory, regulatory and stem cell-like memory types were sorted via CD45RO/CCR7/CD25/CD127/CD95/CD27. The germline gives CDR1 SNHLY, CDR2 FYNNEI. Trimming took 5 bases from V and 6 from J, leaving 8 bases between them. The CDR3 is 11 amino acids. The origin of this receptor is a young man in good health. J is TRBJ2-7 and V is TRBV2; D not resolved. Input material: central memory CD4+ T cells from blood. The CDR3 loop is CASSTYAEQYF. The CDR3 bases are TGTGCCAGCAGTACATATGCCGAGCAGTACTTC. Filled out from reference TRBV2 and TRBJ2-7, the complete variable domain reads EPEVTQTPSHQVTQMGQEVILRCVPISNHLYFYWYRQILGQKVEFLVSFYNNEISEKSEIFDDQFSVERPDGSNFTLKIRSTKLEDSAMYFCASSTYAEQYFGPGTRLTVT.